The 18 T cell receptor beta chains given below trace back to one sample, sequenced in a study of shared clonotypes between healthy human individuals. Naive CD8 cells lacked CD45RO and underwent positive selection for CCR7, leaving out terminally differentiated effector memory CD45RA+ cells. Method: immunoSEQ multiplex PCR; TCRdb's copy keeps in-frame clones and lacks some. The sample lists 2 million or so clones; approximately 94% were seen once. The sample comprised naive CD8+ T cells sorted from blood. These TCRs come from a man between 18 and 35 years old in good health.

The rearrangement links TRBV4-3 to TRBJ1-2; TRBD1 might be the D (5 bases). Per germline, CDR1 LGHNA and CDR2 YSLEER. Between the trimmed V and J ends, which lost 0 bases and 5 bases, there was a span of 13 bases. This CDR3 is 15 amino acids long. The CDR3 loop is CASSQDPGTIYGYTF. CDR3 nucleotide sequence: TGCGCCAGCAGCCAAGATCCCGGGACGATATATGGCTACACCTTC.

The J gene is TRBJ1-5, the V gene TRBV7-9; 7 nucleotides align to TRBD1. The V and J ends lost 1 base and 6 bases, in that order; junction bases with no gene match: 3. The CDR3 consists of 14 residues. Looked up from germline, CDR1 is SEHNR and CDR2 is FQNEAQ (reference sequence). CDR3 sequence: CASSLEGASQPQHF. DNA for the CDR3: TGTGCCAGCAGCTTAGAGGGGGCCAGTCAGCCCCAGCATTTT.

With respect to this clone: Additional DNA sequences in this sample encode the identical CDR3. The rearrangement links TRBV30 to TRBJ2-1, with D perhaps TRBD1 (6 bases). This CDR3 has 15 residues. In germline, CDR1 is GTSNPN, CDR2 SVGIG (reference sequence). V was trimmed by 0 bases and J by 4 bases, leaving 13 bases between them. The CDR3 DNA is TGTGCCTGGAGTGTGGGGGCTGGTGGGTACAATGAGCAGTTCTTC. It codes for CAWSVGAGGYNEQFF.

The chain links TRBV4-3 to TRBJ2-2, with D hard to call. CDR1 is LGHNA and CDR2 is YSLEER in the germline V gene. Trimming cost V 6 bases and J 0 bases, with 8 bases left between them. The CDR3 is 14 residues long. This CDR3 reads CASSSLANTGELFF. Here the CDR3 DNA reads TGCGCCAGCAGTAGTCTGGCGAACACCGGGGAGCTGTTTTTT.

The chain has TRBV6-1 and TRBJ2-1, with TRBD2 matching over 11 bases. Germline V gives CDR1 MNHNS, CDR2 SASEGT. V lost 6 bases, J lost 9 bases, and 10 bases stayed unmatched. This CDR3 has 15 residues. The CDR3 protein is CASRELAGALAEQFF. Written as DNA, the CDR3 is TGTGCCAGCAGGGAACTAGCGGGGGCCCTGGCTGAGCAGTTCTTC.

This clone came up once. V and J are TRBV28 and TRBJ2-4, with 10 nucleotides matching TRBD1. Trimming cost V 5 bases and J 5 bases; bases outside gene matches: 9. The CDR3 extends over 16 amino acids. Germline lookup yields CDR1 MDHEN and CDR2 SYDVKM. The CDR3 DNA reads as TGTGCCAGCAGTCCGACAGGGGGCAAGGCGCAAAACATTCAGTACTTC. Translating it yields CASSPTGGKAQNIQYF.

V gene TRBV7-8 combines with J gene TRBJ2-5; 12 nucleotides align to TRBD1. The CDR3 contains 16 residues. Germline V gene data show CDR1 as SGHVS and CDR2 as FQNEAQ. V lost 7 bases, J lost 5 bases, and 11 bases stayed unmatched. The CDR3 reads CASNLPGQGARETQYF. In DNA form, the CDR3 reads TGTGCCAGCAACCTCCCGGGACAGGGGGCGCGGGAGACCCAGTACTTC.

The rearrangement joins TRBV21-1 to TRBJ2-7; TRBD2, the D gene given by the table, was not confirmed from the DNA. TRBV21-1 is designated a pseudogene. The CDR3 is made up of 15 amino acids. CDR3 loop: CASSKVWPRAYEQYF. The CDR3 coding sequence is TGTGCCAGCAGCAAAGTGTGGCCGAGGGCCTACGAGCAGTACTTC.

The CDR3, as DNA: TGTGCCAGCAGGAGGACCGACAATGAGCAGTTCTTC. Residues: CASRRTDNEQFF. The chain combines TRBV5-6 with TRBJ2-1; D is unresolved. The V and J ends lost 5 bases and 5 bases respectively, with 8 bases between them. Germline values: CDR1 SGHDT, CDR2 YYEEEE. The CDR3 is 12 amino acids.

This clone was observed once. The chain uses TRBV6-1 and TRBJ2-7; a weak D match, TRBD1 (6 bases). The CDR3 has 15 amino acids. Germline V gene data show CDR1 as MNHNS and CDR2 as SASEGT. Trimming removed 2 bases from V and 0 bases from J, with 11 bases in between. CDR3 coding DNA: TGTGCCAGCAGTGAACCCAGGGGAAGCTCCTACGAGCAGTACTTC. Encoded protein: CASSEPRGSSYEQYF.

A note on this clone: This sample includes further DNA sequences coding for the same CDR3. CDR3 in DNA: TGTGCCAGCAGTTTAACGAGCTCCTACGAGCAGTACTTC. Protein product: CASSLTSSYEQYF. The V call is TRBV27, the J call TRBJ2-7; D call uncertain. The CDR3 totals 13 residues. Trimming removed 2 bases at V and 0 bases at J, with 5 bases between. The V gene's germline CDR1 is MNHEY and CDR2 SMNVEV (reference sequence).

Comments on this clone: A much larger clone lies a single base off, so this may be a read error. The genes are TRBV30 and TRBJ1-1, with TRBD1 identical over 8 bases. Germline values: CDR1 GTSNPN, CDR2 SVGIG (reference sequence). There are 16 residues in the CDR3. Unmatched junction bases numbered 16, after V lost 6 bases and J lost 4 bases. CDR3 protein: CACHGQGSSQSTEAFF. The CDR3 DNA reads TGTGCCTGCCACGGACAGGGCTCATCACAGAGCACTGAAGCTTTCTTT.

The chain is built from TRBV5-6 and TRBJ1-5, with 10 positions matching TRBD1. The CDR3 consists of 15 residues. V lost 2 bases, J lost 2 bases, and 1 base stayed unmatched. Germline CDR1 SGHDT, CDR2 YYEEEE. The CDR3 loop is CASSFGTGGNQPQHF. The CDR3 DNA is TGTGCCAGCAGCTTTGGGACAGGGGGCAATCAGCCCCAGCATTTT.

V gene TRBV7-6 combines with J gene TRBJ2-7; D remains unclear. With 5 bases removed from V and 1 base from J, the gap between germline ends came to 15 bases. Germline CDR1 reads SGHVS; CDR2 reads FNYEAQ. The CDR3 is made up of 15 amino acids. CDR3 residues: CASSQSPGQSYEQYF. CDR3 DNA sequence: TGTGCCAGCAGCCAGTCTCCGGGTCAGTCCTACGAGCAGTACTTC.

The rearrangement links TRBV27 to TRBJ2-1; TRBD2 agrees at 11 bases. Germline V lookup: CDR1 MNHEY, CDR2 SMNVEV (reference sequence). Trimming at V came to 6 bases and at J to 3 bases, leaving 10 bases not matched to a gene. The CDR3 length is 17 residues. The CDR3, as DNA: TGTGCCAGCAGCTTGCGAACTAGCGGGGGCCGCTACAATGAGCAGTTCTTC. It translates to CASSLRTSGGRYNEQFF.

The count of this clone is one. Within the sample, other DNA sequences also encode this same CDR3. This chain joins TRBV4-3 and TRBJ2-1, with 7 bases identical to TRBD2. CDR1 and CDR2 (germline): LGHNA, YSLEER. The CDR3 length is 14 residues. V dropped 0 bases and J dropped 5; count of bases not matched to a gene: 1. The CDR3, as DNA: TGCGCCAGCAGCCAAGACCTAGCGGACAATGAGCAGTTCTTC. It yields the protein CASSQDLADNEQFF.

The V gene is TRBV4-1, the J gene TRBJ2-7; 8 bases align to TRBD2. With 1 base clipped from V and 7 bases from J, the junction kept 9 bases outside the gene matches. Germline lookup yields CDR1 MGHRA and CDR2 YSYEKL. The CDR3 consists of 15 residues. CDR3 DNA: TGCGCCAGCAGCCAAGTGGGACTAGGACAGAAAGAGCAGTACTTC. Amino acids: CASSQVGLGQKEQYF.

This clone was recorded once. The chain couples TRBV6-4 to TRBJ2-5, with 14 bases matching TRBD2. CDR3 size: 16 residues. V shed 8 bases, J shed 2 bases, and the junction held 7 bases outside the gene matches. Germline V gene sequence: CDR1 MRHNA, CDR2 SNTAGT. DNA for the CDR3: TGTGCCAGCGGGACTAGCGGGGGCCCTGCACAAGAGACCCAGTACTTC. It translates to CASGTSGGPAQETQYF.